The 9 T cell receptor beta chains listed next were all sequenced from one sample in a study of T cell responses to AZD1222 COVID-19 vaccine. Data came from immunoSEQ multiplex PCR; TCRdb stores just in-frame clones and leaves some out. The sample records approximately 35,000 clones, 85% to 90% being singletons. Sequencing used peripheral blood, obtained 28 days after the second AZD1222 dose. The receptors shown here come from an adult who received the AZD1222 COVID-19 vaccine.

J is TRBJ1-6 and V is TRBV6-5, with 8 bases identical to TRBD1. Germline-derived CDR1 and CDR2 are MNHEY and SVGAGI. CDR3 length: 14 amino acids. V shed 6 bases and J 9 bases; nucleotides not matched to a gene: 7. The CDR3 DNA sequence: TGTGCCAGCAGGGTACCGGGACAGGCTTCACCCCTCCACTTT. Translating gives CASRVPGQASPLHF.

The chain uses TRBV19 and TRBJ2-7; 10 bases agree with TRBD1. Trimming cost V 7 bases and J 2 bases; bases outside gene matches: 5. The germline gives CDR1 LNHDA, CDR2 SQIVND (reference sequence). The CDR3 contains 14 residues. Here the CDR3 DNA reads TGTGCCAGTACCAAGGGACAGGGGCCCTACGAGCAGTACTTC. It codes for CASTKGQGPYEQYF.

The chain combines TRBV16 with TRBJ1-5, with a weak D call TRBD1 (6 bases). Germline loops: CDR1 KGHSY, CDR2 FQNENV. CDR3 size: 14 residues. Trimming took 4 bases from V and 7 from J, leaving 14 bases between them. The CDR3 DNA sequence: TGTGCCAGCAGCCTACAGGGTTCGGAGCAGCCCCAGCATTTT. Translated: CASSLQGSEQPQHF.

The chain combines TRBV5-1 with TRBJ2-3, with D tentatively TRBD1 (5 bases). From germline, CDR1 is SGHRS and CDR2 YFSETQ. This CDR3 has 16 amino acids. V was trimmed by 4 bases and J by 0 bases, leaving 15 bases between them. CDR3 sequence (DNA): TGCGCCAGCAGCGTGCAGGGCTTTTCTAGCACAGATACGCAGTATTTT. Translated: CASSVQGFSSTDTQYF.

The chain has TRBV18 and TRBJ2-5, with 8 bases matching TRBD1. The CDR3 has 16 amino acids. The V and J ends lost 3 bases and 0 bases, in that order; junction bases with no gene match: 6. Germline values: CDR1 KGHSH, CDR2 LQKENI. The CDR3 coding sequence is TGTGCCAGCTCACCGTACGGACAGGGCCACCAAGAGACCCAGTACTTC. It is translated as CASSPYGQGHQETQYF.

The chain recombines TRBV28 with TRBJ1-5; TRBD1 is a possible D gene (6 bases). CDR3 size: 14 residues. Germline V gene sequence: CDR1 MDHEN, CDR2 SYDVKM. V was clipped by 6 bases and J by 3 bases, with 12 bases between them. CDR3 bases: TGTGCCAGCAGCGGCGGACAGTTCAATCAGCCCCAGCATTTT. Protein: CASSGGQFNQPQHF.

The gene calls are TRBV29-1 and TRBJ2-1; maybe TRBD2 (6 bases). This CDR3 has 15 amino acids. V was clipped by 2 bases and J by 5 bases, with 16 bases between them. The germline gives CDR1 SQVTM, CDR2 ANQGSEA. The CDR3 sequence: CSVELPPGGDNEQFF. The CDR3 bases are TGCAGCGTTGAACTACCCCCCGGGGGTGACAATGAGCAGTTCTTC.

The V gene is TRBV6-5, the J gene TRBJ1-1; no reliable D call. V lost 6 bases and J lost 3, with 17 bases in between. The CDR3 length is 15 residues. CDR1 MNHEY and CDR2 SVGAGI come from the germline V gene. The CDR3 coding sequence is TGTGCCAGCAGCGCTATAAGGTCCGGCGACACTGAAGCTTTCTTT. Its protein is CASSAIRSGDTEAFF.

This chain joins TRBV14 and TRBJ1-4; D uncertain. The CDR3 spans 15 residues. V dropped 4 bases and J dropped 0 bases, with 9 bases sitting between them. In germline, CDR1 is SGHDN, CDR2 FVKESK. CDR3 sequence reads: CASSRHTATNEKLFF. CDR3 sequence (DNA): TGTGCCAGCAGCCGCCACACAGCAACTAATGAAAAACTGTTTTTT.